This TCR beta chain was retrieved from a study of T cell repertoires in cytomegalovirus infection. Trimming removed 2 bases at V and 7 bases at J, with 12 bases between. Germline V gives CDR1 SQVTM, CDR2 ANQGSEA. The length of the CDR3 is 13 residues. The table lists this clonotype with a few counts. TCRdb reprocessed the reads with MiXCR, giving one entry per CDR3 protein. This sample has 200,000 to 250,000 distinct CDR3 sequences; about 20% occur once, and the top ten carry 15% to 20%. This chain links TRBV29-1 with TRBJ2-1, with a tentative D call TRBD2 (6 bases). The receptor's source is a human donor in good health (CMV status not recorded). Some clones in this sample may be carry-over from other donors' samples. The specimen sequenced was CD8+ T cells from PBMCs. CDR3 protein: CSVETGSPNEQFF. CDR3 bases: TGCAGCGTTGAAACCGGGAGCCCAAATGAGCAGTTCTTC.